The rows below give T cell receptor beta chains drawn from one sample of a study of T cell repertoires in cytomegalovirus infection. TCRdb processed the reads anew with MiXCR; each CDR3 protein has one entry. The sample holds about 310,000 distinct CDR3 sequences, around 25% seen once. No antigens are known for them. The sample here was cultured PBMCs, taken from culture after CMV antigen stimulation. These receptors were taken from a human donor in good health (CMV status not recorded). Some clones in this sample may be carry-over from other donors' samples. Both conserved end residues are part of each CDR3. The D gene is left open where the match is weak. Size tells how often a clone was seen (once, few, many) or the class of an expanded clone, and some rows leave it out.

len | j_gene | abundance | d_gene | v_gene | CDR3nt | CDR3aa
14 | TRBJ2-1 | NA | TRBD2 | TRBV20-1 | TGCAGTGCTACAGGACTAGCGGCTTACAATGAGCAGTTCTTC | CSATGLAAYNEQFF
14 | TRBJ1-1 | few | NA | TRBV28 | TGTGCCAGCAGTTTTCCCACCCGGAACACTGAAGCTTTCTTT | CASSFPTRNTEAFF
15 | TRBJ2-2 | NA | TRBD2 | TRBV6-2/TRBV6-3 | TGTGCCAGCAGTTTAGGGCTAGCGGCCACCGGGGAGCTGTTTTTT | CASSLGLAATGELFF
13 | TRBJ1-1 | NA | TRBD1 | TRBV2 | TGTGCCAGCAGTGAAGAAAGACAGGGGCACGCTTTCTTT | CASSEERQGHAFF
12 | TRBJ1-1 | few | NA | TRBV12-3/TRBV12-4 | TGTGCCAGCGGGGCGAGAGGACTTGAAGCTTTCTTT | CASGARGLEAFF
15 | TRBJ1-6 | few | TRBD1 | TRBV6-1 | TGTGCCAGCAACTCACCGGGACAGGGGAAGTCACCCCTCCACTTT | CASNSPGQGKSPLHF
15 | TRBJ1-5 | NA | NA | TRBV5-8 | TGTGCCAGCAGCGACAGCACTTATAGCAATCAGCCCCAGCATTTT | CASSDSTYSNQPQHF
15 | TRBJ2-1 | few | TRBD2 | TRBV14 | TGTGCCAGCAGGCCCGGACTAGCGGGAGGCAATGAGCAGTTCTTC | CASRPGLAGGNEQFF
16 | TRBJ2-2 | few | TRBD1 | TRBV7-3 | TGTGCCAGCAGCCCACACGGGACAGTCAACACCGGGGAGCTGTTTTTT | CASSPHGTVNTGELFF
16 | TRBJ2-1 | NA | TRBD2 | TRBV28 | TGTGCCAGCAGTTCTTCTAGCGGCGGTTCCTACAATGAGCAGTTCTTC | CASSSSSGGSYNEQFF
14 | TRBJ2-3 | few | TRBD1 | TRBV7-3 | TGTGCCAGCAGCCAGGGGGTTGGCACAGATACGCAGTATTTT | CASSQGVGTDTQYF
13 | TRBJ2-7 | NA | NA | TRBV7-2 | TGTGCCAGCAGCCCGCTAGCGCAGGACGAGCAGTACTTC | CASSPLAQDEQYF
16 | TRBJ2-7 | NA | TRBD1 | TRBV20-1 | TGCAGTGCCCCCGAGTTTGGGGACAGGGGGCTGGGTGAGCAGTACTTC | CSAPEFGDRGLGEQYF
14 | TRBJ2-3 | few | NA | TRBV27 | TGTGCCAGCAGTTTATTGGGCCACACAGATACGCAGTATTTT | CASSLLGHTDTQYF
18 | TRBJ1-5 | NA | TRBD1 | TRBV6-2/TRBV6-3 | TGTGCCAGCAGTTACACACCGGGACAGGGGATGAGCAATCAGCCCCAGCATTTT | CASSYTPGQGMSNQPQHF
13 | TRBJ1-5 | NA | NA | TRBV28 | TGTGCCAGCACCACGACCGTAAATCAGCCCCAGCATTTT | CASTTTVNQPQHF
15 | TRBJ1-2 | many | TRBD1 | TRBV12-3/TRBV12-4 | TGTGCCAGCAGTCCGTCGACAGGGACTAACTATGGCTACACCTTC | CASSPSTGTNYGYTF